The table lists the clone carrying this T cell receptor (beta chain) with many counts. Its antigen remains unidentified. The time point denotes: newly diagnosed GD, antithyroid drugs for less than 3 months. Making the TCR library involved RNA that had been extracted from PBMCs. The CDR3 loop spans 15 amino acids. Germline values: CDR1 KGHSH, CDR2 LQKENI. The trim removed 4 bases at V and 5 bases at J, leaving 9 bases unmatched. Sequencing libraries for TCR beta were prepared with iRepertoire HTBI primers and Arm-PCR of CDR3 regions. Each CDR3 protein is one row after TCRdb ran MiXCR on the multiplex PCR reads. The table has roughly 410,000 distinct CDR3 sequences, approximately 15% seen once; the top ten hold around 7.6%. The sample belongs to a study of regulatory T cells in long-lasting Graves disease. Whole-study findings and limits: Persistent cases favored TRBV28, TRBJ1-2 and TRBJ2-5.

These data are also associated with another study on T cells in Graves' hyperthyroidism and ophthalmopathy.

Here the sequenced sample was peripheral blood mononuclear cells (PBMCs), taken at new diagnosis, from a patient treated with antithyroid drugs. This sequence was found in a woman between 40 and 50 years old with Graves disease. The chain recombines TRBV18 with TRBJ1-2; 8 bases align to TRBD1. As DNA, the CDR3 is TGTGCCAGCTCACTACTGGACAGGGAGGGTTATGGCTACACCTTC. Translating gives CASSLLDREGYGYTF.